The 15 T cell receptor beta chains given below trace back to one sample, sequenced in a study of cytomegalovirus exposure and HLA in healthy donors. Primers: 60 Vbeta forward and 13 Jbeta reverse. The assay was immunoSEQ multiplex PCR, and TCRdb's table has in-frame clones only and misses some. The sample records 150,000 to 200,000 clones, approximately 80% being singletons. The sample was PBMCs. The receptors here all came from a male donor in good health and CMV-seropositive.

The chain employs TRBV19 and TRBJ2-3; 14 bases align to TRBD2. Losses at the gene ends were 5 bases for V and 0 bases for J; bases not matched to a gene: 10. The CDR3 is 19 amino acids. CDR1 and CDR2 from the germline V gene are LNHDA and SQIVND (reference sequence). In nucleotides, the CDR3 is TGTGCCAGTAGTCCCACCGGGACTAGCGGGGGTCCTAGCACAGATACGCAGTATTTT. Translating it yields CASSPTGTSGGPSTDTQYF. The variable domain in full, with the rest retrieved from reference TRBV19 and TRBJ2-3, is DGGITQSPKYLFRKEGQNVTLSCEQNLNHDAMYWYRQDPGQGLRLIYYSQIVNDFQKGDIAEGYSVSREKKESFPLTVTSAQKNPTAFYLCASSPTGTSGGPSTDTQYFGPGTRLTVL.

The table lists this clone with a count of one. The gene calls are TRBV28 and TRBJ2-7, with TRBD1 matching over 10 bases. Germline V CDR1 and CDR2: MDHEN, SYDVKM. The V and J ends lost 5 bases and 5 bases, in that order; junction bases with no gene match: 6. The CDR3 loop spans 14 amino acids. CDR3 DNA sequence: TGTGCCAGCAGTCTCTCCGGGACAGGGGACGAGCAGTACTTC. Amino acid sequence: CASSLSGTGDEQYF.

The V gene is TRBV4-2, the J gene TRBJ2-7, with TRBD1 matching 7 bases. Germline CDR1 reads LGHNA; CDR2 reads YNFKEQ. Trimming took 1 base from V and 3 from J; bases not matched to a gene: 9. This CDR3 has 16 amino acids. The CDR3: CASSQGPGTDVYEQYF. The CDR3 DNA is TGTGCCAGCAGCCAAGGGCCCGGGACAGACGTCTACGAGCAGTACTTC.

This rearrangement joins TRBV5-1 to TRBJ2-6, with D hard to call. Germline V gene sequence: CDR1 SGHRS, CDR2 YFSETQ. The CDR3 loop spans 15 amino acids. With 4 bases removed from V and 0 bases from J, the gap between germline ends came to 8 bases. CDR3 in amino acids: CASSASGSGANVLTF. In DNA, the CDR3 is TGCGCCAGCAGCGCATCGGGCTCTGGGGCCAACGTCCTGACTTTC.

This chain uses TRBV7-6 with TRBJ2-3; maybe TRBD2 (5 bases). Trimming removed 4 bases at V and 3 bases at J, with 11 bases between. The length of the CDR3 is 14 residues. The germline gives CDR1 SGHVS, CDR2 FNYEAQ. CDR3 sequence (DNA): TGTGCCAGCAGCTATCTGGGAGCGACAGATACGCAGTATTTT. Encoded protein: CASSYLGATDTQYF.

V usage is TRBV5-1 and J usage is TRBJ1-4, with a tentative D call TRBD1 (5 bases). Trimming removed 4 bases at V and 7 bases at J, with 17 bases between. The CDR3 has 15 residues. Germline V CDR1 and CDR2: SGHRS, YFSETQ. The chain's CDR3 is CASSQRGGLGEKLFF. The DNA for the CDR3 is TGCGCCAGCAGCCAACGGGGGGGATTAGGTGAAAAACTGTTTTTT.

CDR3 amino acids: CASDNLGGGNQPQHF. Written as DNA, the CDR3 is TGTGCCAGTGACAACCTCGGGGGAGGGAATCAGCCCCAGCATTTT. This chain links TRBV19 with TRBJ1-5, with D possibly matching TRBD1 (5 bases). CDR3 size: 15 residues. Between the trimmed V and J ends, which lost 8 bases and 4 bases, there was a span of 18 bases. Germline V lookup: CDR1 LNHDA, CDR2 SQIVND (reference sequence).

This clone was counted between two and nine times. The chain recombines TRBV18 with TRBJ1-1; the match to TRBD1 covers 8 bases. Germline loops: CDR1 KGHSH, CDR2 LQKENI. J gave up 4 bases and V 2 bases, and 9 bases lay outside the gene matches. The CDR3 extends over 16 amino acids. This CDR3 is CASSPSGTGMGTEAFF. The CDR3 nucleotides read TGTGCCAGCTCACCATCAGGGACAGGCATGGGCACTGAAGCTTTCTTT.

The V call is TRBV9, the J call TRBJ1-1, with 11 positions matching TRBD1. This CDR3 comprises 14 residues. V was pared by 3 bases and J by 4 bases, with 2 bases of the junction left unmatched. Looked up from germline, CDR1 is SGDLS and CDR2 is YYNGEE. CDR3 sequence: CASSEGTGGTEAFF. CDR3 coding DNA: TGTGCCAGCAGCGAAGGGACAGGGGGCACTGAAGCTTTCTTT.

The chain joins TRBV10-1 to TRBJ2-1; 8 bases match TRBD1. There are 16 residues in the CDR3. CDR1 WNHNN and CDR2 SYGVQD come from the germline V gene (reference sequence). With 3 bases clipped from V and 0 bases from J, the junction kept 4 bases outside the gene matches. CDR3: CASSDSDRGSYNEQFF. In DNA form, the CDR3 reads TGCGCCAGCAGTGATAGCGACAGGGGCTCCTACAATGAGCAGTTCTTC.

The chain couples TRBV18 to TRBJ1-2; 7 nucleotides line up with TRBD1. The CDR3 has 15 residues. Germline V gene sequence: CDR1 KGHSH, CDR2 LQKENI. Losses at the gene ends were 5 bases for V and 4 bases for J; bases not matched to a gene: 10. CDR3 protein: CASSVSGGVGYGYTF. CDR3 DNA: TGTGCCAGCTCAGTATCAGGGGGTGTTGGCTATGGCTACACCTTC.

This clone has more than one count but fewer than ten. The chain couples TRBV6-1 to TRBJ1-1; D possibly corresponds to TRBD1 (5 bases). Germline values: CDR1 MNHNS, CDR2 SASEGT. The CDR3 has 13 residues. The V end was cut by 4 bases, the J end by 3 bases, with 9 bases between. CDR3 bases: TGTGCCAGCAGTGTGACAGTTTACACTGAAGCTTTCTTT. This translates into CASSVTVYTEAFF.

The chain uses TRBV6-6 and TRBJ1-2, with TRBD1 as a possible D gene (6 bases). CDR1 and CDR2 (germline): MNHNY, SVGAGI (reference sequence). V lost 6 bases, J lost 2 bases, and 16 bases lay in between. The CDR3 contains 15 residues. The CDR3 spells CASSQTRQENYGYTF. CDR3 DNA: TGTGCCAGCAGCCAAACCCGACAGGAGAACTATGGCTACACCTTC.

This chain links TRBV7-2 with TRBJ2-5; D might be TRBD2 (5 bases). The CDR3 runs to 14 residues. The V end was cut by 5 bases, the J end by 5 bases, with 15 bases between. CDR1 is SGHTA, CDR2 FQGNSA, per germline. The CDR3 nucleotides are TGTGCCAGCAGCCCCTTTAGGGAGATCGAGACCCAGTACTTC. Amino acid sequence: CASSPFREIETQYF.

The table lists this clone with a few counts. The junction and the germline gene differ at one end; a read error may be behind it. The chain recombines TRBV9 with TRBJ2-3; D not certain. Germline V lookup: CDR1 SGDLS, CDR2 YYNGEE. CDR3 length: 12 residues. The CDR3 is CLGVPRTDTQYF. CDR3 coding DNA: TGCCTCGGAGTGCCTCGCACAGATACGCAGTATTTT.